These 15 T cell receptor beta chains were sequenced from one sample in a study of blood T cell repertoires in COVID-19. Clones were read by immunoSEQ multiplex PCR, and TCRdb kept only the in-frame ones, dropping some. The repertoire holds about 120,000 clones, with over 70% as singletons. Sequencing was performed on peripheral blood. Receptor source: a man aged 50 to 59 with acute or convalescent COVID-19.

The gene calls are TRBV28 and TRBJ1-1; 8 bases are a match to TRBD1. With 6 bases clipped from V and 5 bases from J, the junction kept 8 bases outside the gene matches. CDR1 MDHEN and CDR2 SYDVKM come from the germline V gene. The length of the CDR3 is 14 residues. The CDR3 DNA reads TGTGCCAGCAGATCAGGGGGCAGGAGGACTGAAGCTTTCTTT. Its protein is CASRSGGRRTEAFF.

The chain recombines TRBV7-3 with TRBJ1-1, with a weak D call TRBD1 (5 bases). In germline, CDR1 is SGHTA, CDR2 FQGTGA. CDR3 length: 14 residues. The V end was cut by 5 bases, the J end by 9 bases, with 19 bases between. Here the CDR3 reads CASSPTPDQGKAFF. The CDR3, as DNA: TGTGCCAGCAGCCCTACGCCGGATCAGGGTAAAGCTTTCTTT.

This clone was counted once. This rearrangement joins TRBV2 to TRBJ2-1, with TRBD2 matching over 7 bases. This CDR3 comprises 14 residues. V shed 8 bases and J 3 bases; nucleotides not matched to a gene: 7. Per the germline V gene, CDR1 is SNHLY and CDR2 is FYNNEI. The CDR3 region is CASEGSGVYNEQFF. In DNA form, the CDR3 reads TGTGCCAGCGAAGGGAGCGGGGTCTACAATGAGCAGTTCTTC.

The rearrangement uses TRBV11-2 and TRBJ2-2; 13 nucleotides line up with TRBD2. This CDR3 has 17 amino acids. Trimming removed 5 bases from V and 6 bases from J; junction bases left unmatched: 9. Germline loops: CDR1 SGHAT, CDR2 FQNNGV. This CDR3 is CASSHRTSGGAPGELFF. In DNA form, the CDR3 reads TGTGCCAGCAGCCACAGAACTAGCGGGGGGGCTCCCGGGGAGCTGTTTTTT.

The rearrangement links TRBV9 to TRBJ2-3; 9 nucleotides match TRBD2. The CDR3 loop spans 16 amino acids. V dropped 1 base and J dropped 1; count of bases not matched to a gene: 4. Germline V gene data show CDR1 as SGDLS and CDR2 as YYNGEE. The DNA for the CDR3 is TGTGCCAGCAGCGTAAGGGCTAGCGGGGGCACAGATACGCAGTATTTT. It is translated as CASSVRASGGTDTQYF. Filled out from reference TRBV9 and TRBJ2-3, the complete variable domain reads DSGVTQTPKHLITATGQRVTLRCSPRSGDLSVYWYQQSLDQGLQFLIQYYNGEERAKGNILERFSAQQFPDLHSELNLSSLELGDSALYFCASSVRASGGTDTQYFGPGTRLTVL.

This clone has a single count. The rearrangement links TRBV28 to TRBJ1-2; 11 nucleotides align to TRBD1. The junction had 7 bases not matched to a gene; V was cut back by 6 bases and J by 4 bases. The CDR3 has 15 residues. Germline V lookup: CDR1 MDHEN, CDR2 SYDVKM. In DNA, the CDR3 is TGTGCCAGCAGAGAGCTAGGGACAGGGGGCTATGGCTACACCTTC. Protein: CASRELGTGGYGYTF.

The chain couples TRBV2 to TRBJ1-5; 11 positions agree with TRBD1. The trim removed 6 bases at V and 7 bases at J, leaving 8 bases unmatched. The CDR3 is 15 residues long. Germline values: CDR1 SNHLY, CDR2 FYNNEI. In nucleotides, the CDR3 is TGTGCCAGCAGCTCGGACAGGGGGCATGGGCAGCCCCAGCATTTT. Translation gives CASSSDRGHGQPQHF. Looking up the rest from reference TRBV2 and TRBJ1-5 gives the full variable domain: EPEVTQTPSHQVTQMGQEVILRCVPISNHLYFYWYRQILGQKVEFLVSFYNNEISEKSEIFDDQFSVERPDGSNFTLKIRSTKLEDSAMYFCASSSDRGHGQPQHFGDGTRLSIL.

The CDR3 DNA reads as TGTGCCAGCAGTGAGCTTTGGGGGGATGGCTACACCTTC. It yields the protein CASSELWGDGYTF. The chain recombines TRBV6-1 with TRBJ1-2; D may be TRBD1 (5 bases). The ends were cut back, 3 bases at V and 6 bases at J, with 11 bases in the middle. Germline V gene lookup returns CDR1 MNHNS and CDR2 SASEGT. The CDR3 extends over 13 amino acids.

The V and J genes are TRBV19 and TRBJ2-1; 13 bases map to TRBD2. The CDR3 length is 19 residues. The germline V gene has CDR1 LNHDA and CDR2 SQIVND (reference sequence). The J segment lost 4 bases and the V segment lost 1 base, leaving 10 bases of the junction unmatched. The CDR3 is CASSIVVGLAGVSYNEQFF. The CDR3 DNA sequence: TGTGCCAGTAGTATAGTGGTTGGACTAGCGGGGGTTAGTTACAATGAGCAGTTCTTC.

The table lists this clone with a count of one. The V and J genes are TRBV30 and TRBJ1-5; 10 bases are shared with TRBD1. CDR1 GTSNPN and CDR2 SVGIG come from the germline V gene (reference sequence). The CDR3 runs to 14 residues. Trimming cost V 0 bases and J 7 bases; bases outside gene matches: 3. The CDR3 DNA sequence: TGTGCCTGGAGTGTACGGGACAGGGGACAGCCCCAGCATTTT. Protein sequence: CAWSVRDRGQPQHF. The whole variable domain, remainder taken from reference TRBV30 and TRBJ1-5, is SQTIHQWPATLVQPVGSPLSLECTVEGTSNPNLYWYRQAAGRGLQLLFYSVGIGQISSEVPQNLSASRPQDRQFILSSKKLLLSDSGFYLCAWSVRDRGQPQHFGDGTRLSIL.

The genes are TRBV19 and TRBJ1-5; 8 bases line up with TRBD1. The CDR3 is 16 residues long. Per germline, CDR1 LNHDA and CDR2 SQIVND (reference sequence). V gave up 5 bases and J gave up 1 base; unmatched junction bases: 7. The CDR3 DNA follows: TGTGCCAGTAGTCGGATGGACAGGGTCAGCAATCAGCCCCAGCATTTT. Amino acids: CASSRMDRVSNQPQHF.

The chain employs TRBV6-6 and TRBJ1-5, with D tentatively TRBD1 (6 bases). This CDR3 is built from 15 residues. V was pared by 6 bases and J by 6 bases, with 18 bases between. Germline loops: CDR1 MNHNY, CDR2 SVGAGI (reference sequence). CDR3 in DNA: TGTGCCAGCAGACAAAGACCAGGGGTGGGTCAGCCCCAGCATTTT. Its protein is CASRQRPGVGQPQHF.

This chain uses TRBV28 with TRBJ2-3, with D hard to call. V lost 3 bases, J lost 2 bases, and 9 bases lay in between. CDR3 size: 14 residues. Germline V lookup: CDR1 MDHEN, CDR2 SYDVKM. The CDR3 here is CASSLVRSTDTQYF. The DNA of the CDR3 is TGTGCCAGCAGTTTGGTCAGATCCACAGATACGCAGTATTTT.

J is TRBJ1-2 and V is TRBV3-1 (or the pseudogene TRBV3-2); the D is unclear. Per the germline V gene, CDR1 is LGHDT and CDR2 is YNNKEL (reference sequence). This CDR3 comprises 13 residues. V was cut by 5 bases and J by 5 bases, with 12 bases left in between. The CDR3 DNA reads as TGTGCCAGCAGCGAAAGGCAGGATTATGGCTACACCTTC. Translation: CASSERQDYGYTF.

The chain is built from TRBV7-3 and TRBJ1-6, with TRBD1 matching over 8 bases. The length of the CDR3 is 15 residues. The J segment lost 9 bases and the V segment lost 2 bases, leaving 6 bases of the junction unmatched. Germline loops: CDR1 SGHTA, CDR2 FQGTGA. The CDR3 coding sequence is TGTGCCAGCAGCTTAGGACAGGGAATTAGTTCACCCCTCCACTTT. Translation gives CASSLGQGISSPLHF.